This T cell receptor (beta chain) came from a study of identical twins. This clonotype showed up just a few times. TCRdb re-called the 5' RACE reads through MiXCR, storing one row per CDR3 protein. The repertoire consists of hundreds of thousands of distinct CDR3 sequences, with 18% occurring once and the leading ten covering about 12%. This sample also appeared in a second study, on T cells expressing NK-cell markers. That source adds: CD3+CD56+NKG2C+, CD3+CD56+NKG2C- and CD3+CD56-NKG2C+ T cells, once sorted, supplied the TCR beta repertoires. Of CD8+ T cells, about 1.0-8% belonged to dominant NKG2C+ clonotypes in roughly six donors. Dominance of the CD3+CD56-NKG2C+ fraction by these clonotypes also held in several donors. Expanded clones of NKG2C+ T cells had an unclear HCMV specificity.

The sequenced sample consisted of PBMCs. This receptor was obtained from a young woman in good health.

The CDR3 region is CASMGRPEQYF. CDR3 sequence (DNA): TGTGCCAGCATGGGACGACCCGAGCAGTACTTC. The J gene is TRBJ2-7, the V gene TRBV21-1; the table names TRBD1, a call not compared with the DNA. TRBV21-1 constitutes a pseudogene. The CDR3 length is 11 residues.